These 3 T cell receptor beta chains were all obtained from the same sample, sequenced in a study of identical twins. MiXCR, run by TCRdb on the 5' RACE reads, gives a single entry per CDR3 protein. This table holds approximately 230,000 distinct CDR3 sequences, 6.5% found once. The sample was also linked to a second study, of T cells expressing NK-cell markers.

The specimen was CD8+ T cells sorted from blood. The receptors come from a young woman in good health.

As to this clonotype: A much larger clone sits a single nucleotide away, making a read error possible. The V and J genes are TRBV12-3 or TRBV12-4 and TRBJ2-1; no firm D call. The CDR3 sequence is 18 residues long. The CDR3 loop is CTSSLGTEPISSYNEQFF. In DNA, the CDR3 is TGTACCAGCAGTTTAGGAACAGAACCAATTAGCTCCTACAATGAGCAGTTCTTC.

The V and J genes are TRBV12-3 or TRBV12-4 and TRBJ2-7; 7 nucleotides agree with TRBD1. The CDR3 extends over 15 amino acids. The junction had 3 bases not matched to a gene; V was cut back by 1 base and J by 0 bases. Here the CDR3 reads CASSLGTGVSYEQYF. CDR3 coding DNA: TGTGCCAGCAGTTTAGGTACAGGGGTCTCCTACGAGCAGTACTTC.

This clonotype was counted between two and nine times. V gene TRBV3-1 combines with J gene TRBJ2-7; no clear D. The germline V gene encodes CDR1 LGHDT and CDR2 YNNKEL (reference sequence). Between the trimmed V and J ends, which lost 2 bases and 2 bases, there was a span of 7 bases. This CDR3 has 13 amino acids. CDR3: CASSQSHPYEQYF. CDR3 coding DNA: TGTGCCAGCAGCCAAAGTCACCCCTACGAGCAGTACTTC.